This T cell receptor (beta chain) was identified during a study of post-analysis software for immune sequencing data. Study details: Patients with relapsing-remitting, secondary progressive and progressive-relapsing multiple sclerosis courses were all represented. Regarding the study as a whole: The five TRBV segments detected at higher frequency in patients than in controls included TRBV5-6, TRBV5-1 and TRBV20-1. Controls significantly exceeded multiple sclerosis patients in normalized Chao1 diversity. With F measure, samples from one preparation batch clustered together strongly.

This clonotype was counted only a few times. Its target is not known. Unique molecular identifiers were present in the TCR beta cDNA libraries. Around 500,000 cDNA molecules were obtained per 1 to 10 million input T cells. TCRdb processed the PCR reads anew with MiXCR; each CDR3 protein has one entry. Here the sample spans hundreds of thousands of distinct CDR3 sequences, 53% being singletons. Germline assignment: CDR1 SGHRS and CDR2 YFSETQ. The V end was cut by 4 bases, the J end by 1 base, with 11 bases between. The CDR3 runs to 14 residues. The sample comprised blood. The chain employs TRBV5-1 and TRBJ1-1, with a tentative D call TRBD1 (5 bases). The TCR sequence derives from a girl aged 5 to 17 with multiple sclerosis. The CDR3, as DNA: TGCGCCAGCAGCGCTTCCGGGACGAACACTGAAGCTTTCTTT. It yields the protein CASSASGTNTEAFF.